The 21 T cell receptor beta chains below come from one sample, sequenced in a study of PD-L1 blockade in urothelial cancer. Libraries were prepared by immunoSEQ multiplex PCR; TCRdb keeps only in-frame clonotypes and omits some of them. Of some 100,000 clones in the sample, 91% were seen once. The sequences come from PBMCs, collected around atezolizumab (anti-PD-L1) treatment. The receptors shown here come from an elderly woman with urothelial cancer.

V gene TRBV10-3 combines with J gene TRBJ2-1, with 10 bases aligning to TRBD2. The CDR3 is 18 amino acids. V shed 6 bases, J shed 5 bases, and the junction held 16 bases outside the gene matches. Germline V gene sequence: CDR1 ENHRY, CDR2 SYGVKD. The CDR3 DNA reads TGTGCCATCAGACCACTAGCGGGGCCCTCAGGCCTCGACAATGAGCAGTTCTTC. As protein: CAIRPLAGPSGLDNEQFF.

J is TRBJ2-4 and V is TRBV19; 10 nucleotides align to TRBD1. CDR1 and CDR2 (germline): LNHDA, SQIVND (reference sequence). The CDR3 sequence is 15 residues long. V was clipped by 5 bases and J by 8 bases; unmatched bases: 9. The CDR3 nucleotides read TGTGCCAGTAGTGACGGCCGACAGGGGGCGCACATTCAGTACTTC. This gives the protein CASSDGRQGAHIQYF.

V is TRBV19 and J is TRBJ2-1, with TRBD2 matching over 9 bases. With 7 bases clipped from V and 14 bases from J, the junction kept 9 bases outside the gene matches. The germline V gene has CDR1 LNHDA and CDR2 SQIVND (reference sequence). CDR3 size: 12 residues. CDR3 region: CASKGREGVEFF. CDR3 coding DNA: TGTGCCAGTAAAGGGCGGGAGGGCGTGGAGTTCTTC.

The genes are TRBV11-2 and TRBJ2-7, with 10 bases fitting TRBD1. The CDR3 is 15 residues long. Germline V CDR1 and CDR2: SGHAT, FQNNGV. The V and J ends lost 1 base and 2 bases, in that order; junction bases with no gene match: 2. The CDR3 is CASSLGTGGAYEQYF. DNA for the CDR3: TGTGCCAGCAGCTTAGGGACAGGGGGAGCCTACGAGCAGTACTTC.

This chain uses TRBV18 with TRBJ1-4, with TRBD1 matching over 8 bases. Germline assignment: CDR1 KGHSH and CDR2 LQKENI. The V gene end was trimmed by 1 base and the J gene end by 10 bases; junction bases not matched to a gene: 8. The CDR3 totals 15 residues. The CDR3 reads CASSPRSDGQGKLFF. CDR3 DNA sequence: TGTGCCAGCTCACCACGATCGGATGGACAGGGAAAACTGTTTTTT.

The chain links TRBV28 to TRBJ1-4, with D perhaps matching TRBD1 (5 bases). This CDR3 is 14 amino acids long. Germline assignment: CDR1 MDHEN and CDR2 SYDVKM. The V end lost 5 bases, the J end lost 8 bases, and 15 bases lay between the germline ends. The CDR3 region is CASSTTGLVEKLFF. The CDR3 nucleotides read TGTGCCAGCAGTACTACGGGACTTGTCGAAAAACTGTTTTTT.

This clone was counted between two and nine times. This rearrangement joins TRBV28 to TRBJ1-1; TRBD1 matches at 7 bases. CDR1 and CDR2 (germline): MDHEN, SYDVKM. The CDR3 runs 14 residues. The V gene end was trimmed by 5 bases and the J gene end by 7 bases; junction bases not matched to a gene: 10. Here the CDR3 reads CASSILDRAREAFF. CDR3 coding DNA: TGTGCCAGCAGTATCCTAGACAGGGCGCGTGAAGCTTTCTTT.

The chain links TRBV5-6 to TRBJ1-4; weak D call: TRBD1 (6 bases). CDR1 SGHDT and CDR2 YYEEEE come from the germline V gene. The CDR3 is 16 amino acids. Trimming cost V 2 bases and J 0 bases, with 11 bases left between them. The CDR3 coding sequence is TGTGCCAGCAGCTTAGTGGACAGAGCAACTAATGAAAAACTGTTTTTT. Its protein product is CASSLVDRATNEKLFF.

The J gene is TRBJ1-4, the V gene TRBV27; D remains unclear. Germline V gene lookup returns CDR1 MNHEY and CDR2 SMNVEV (reference sequence). V lost 3 bases and J lost 12, with 14 bases in between. The CDR3 consists of 13 residues. DNA for the CDR3: TGTGCCAGCAGTTTTTCTTCGGGGTTTGAACTGTTTTTT. Its protein product is CASSFSSGFELFF.

The chain uses TRBV29-1 and TRBJ1-3; no firm D call. Germline CDR1 reads SQVTM; CDR2 reads ANQGSEA. Trimming shortened V by 0 bases and J by 0 bases, and 12 bases separated the two germline ends. The CDR3 spans 16 residues. CDR3 region: CSVEEGQFASGNTIYF. The CDR3, as DNA: TGCAGCGTTGAAGAGGGCCAGTTTGCCTCTGGAAACACCATATATTTT. Looking up the rest from reference TRBV29-1 and TRBJ1-3 gives the full variable domain: SAVISQKPSRDICQRGTSLTIQCQVDSQVTMMFWYRQQPGQSLTLIATANQGSEATYESGFVIDKFPISRPNLTFSTLTVSNMSPEDSSIYLCSVEEGQFASGNTIYFGEGSWLTVV.

This clone was picked up a small number of times. The rearrangement links TRBV30 to TRBJ1-1, with a possible D match to TRBD1 (5 bases). The CDR3 loop spans 11 amino acids. Germline CDR1 is GTSNPN and CDR2 is SVGIG (reference sequence). CDR3 nucleotides: TGTGCTAACGGGGGGGATTGGAGGACTTTCTTT. This gives the protein CANGGDWRTFF.

The rearrangement joins TRBV5-6 to TRBJ2-5; D is unresolved. Germline V lookup: CDR1 SGHDT, CDR2 YYEEEE. Deletions cut 0 bases from V and 9 bases from J, with 12 bases between. The CDR3 extends over 13 amino acids. CDR3 loop: CASSLGDTPPQYF. In nucleotides, the CDR3 is TGTGCCAGCAGCTTGGGAGACACCCCGCCCCAGTACTTC. Complete variable domain (other parts from reference TRBV5-6 and TRBJ2-5): DAGVTQSPTHLIKTRGQQVTLRCSPKSGHDTVSWYQQALGQGPQFIFQYYEEEERQRGNFPDRFSGHQFPNYSSELNVNALLLGDSALYLCASSLGDTPPQYFGPGTRLLVL.

The chain couples TRBV5-1 to TRBJ2-7, with 12 positions matching TRBD2. Trimming removed 4 bases from V and 4 bases from J; junction bases left unmatched: 6. This CDR3 contains 15 residues. Germline lookup yields CDR1 SGHRS and CDR2 YFSETQ. The CDR3 DNA sequence: TGCGCCAGCAGCGCCTCTCTAGCGGGAGGGTACGAGCAGTACTTC. Translated, it gives CASSASLAGGYEQYF.

The rearrangement joins TRBV21-1 to TRBJ1-1. TRBV21-1 is a listed pseudogene. The CDR3 has 15 residues. For the CDR3, the DNA is TGTGCCAGCAGCAAAGTTAGCCGTGTGAACACTGAAGCTTTCTTT. It specifies CASSKVSRVNTEAFF.

The genes are TRBV2 and TRBJ2-2, with a tentative D call TRBD2 (6 bases). The V end was cut by 5 bases, the J end by 6 bases, with 10 bases between. CDR1 and CDR2 from the germline V gene are SNHLY and FYNNEI. CDR3 length equals 13 residues. The CDR3 is CASSPGVAGELFF. As DNA, the CDR3 is TGTGCCAGCAGTCCGGGGGTGGCCGGGGAGCTGTTTTTT.

This clone has just a few counts. V gene TRBV6-1 combines with J gene TRBJ1-5; possibly TRBD1 for D (6 bases). CDR3 length equals 14 residues. Germline V gives CDR1 MNHNS, CDR2 SASEGT. V lost 2 bases and J lost 7, with 12 bases in between. DNA for the CDR3: TGTGCCAGCAGTGAAACAGGGTCTCGGCAGCCCCAGCATTTT. Its protein is CASSETGSRQPQHF.

As regards this clone: The same CDR3 can be traced to other DNA sequences in this sample. V usage is TRBV5-1 and J usage is TRBJ2-7, with D tentatively TRBD2 (6 bases). This CDR3 is 14 amino acids long. Germline V gene data show CDR1 as SGHRS and CDR2 as YFSETQ. The germline V and J ends were trimmed by 4 bases and 3 bases, with 14 bases remaining between them. In nucleotides, the CDR3 is TGCGCCAGCAGCCCCGCCGGAGGGCTCTACGAGCAGTACTTC. Residues: CASSPAGGLYEQYF.

The chain employs TRBV4-2 and TRBJ2-7, with TRBD2 identical over 7 bases. The trim removed 0 bases at V and 2 bases at J, leaving 13 bases unmatched. The germline V gene has CDR1 LGHNA and CDR2 YNFKEQ. The CDR3 is 18 residues long. DNA of the CDR3: TGTGCCAGCAGCCAAGAAAGGTCGGCTAGCGGATATACCTACGAGCAGTACTTC. Translating it yields CASSQERSASGYTYEQYF.

V and J are TRBV14 and TRBJ2-7; TRBD2 matches 15 bases. V gave up 4 bases and J gave up 7 bases; unmatched junction bases: 11. Germline CDR1 SGHDN, CDR2 FVKESK. There are 17 residues in the CDR3. The CDR3 here is CASSPPGLAGGRDEQYF. DNA of the CDR3: TGTGCCAGCAGCCCCCCGGGACTAGCGGGAGGCCGGGATGAGCAGTACTTC.

The chain recombines TRBV2 with TRBJ2-2; D is ambiguous. V lost 3 bases to trimming and J lost 4 bases, with 3 bases between them. The CDR3 contains 12 residues. Per germline, CDR1 SNHLY and CDR2 FYNNEI. Here the CDR3 DNA reads TGTGCCAGCAGTGATATCACCGGGGAGCTGTTTTTT. It yields the protein CASSDITGELFF.

The gene calls are TRBV18 and TRBJ1-4; perhaps TRBD1 as D (6 bases). Trimming pared 6 bases from V and 7 bases from J, leaving 12 bases between. The germline gives CDR1 KGHSH, CDR2 LQKENI. The CDR3 covers 13 residues. In nucleotides, the CDR3 is TGTGCCAGCTCTCGGACAGATTCTGAAAAACTGTTTTTT. It encodes CASSRTDSEKLFF.